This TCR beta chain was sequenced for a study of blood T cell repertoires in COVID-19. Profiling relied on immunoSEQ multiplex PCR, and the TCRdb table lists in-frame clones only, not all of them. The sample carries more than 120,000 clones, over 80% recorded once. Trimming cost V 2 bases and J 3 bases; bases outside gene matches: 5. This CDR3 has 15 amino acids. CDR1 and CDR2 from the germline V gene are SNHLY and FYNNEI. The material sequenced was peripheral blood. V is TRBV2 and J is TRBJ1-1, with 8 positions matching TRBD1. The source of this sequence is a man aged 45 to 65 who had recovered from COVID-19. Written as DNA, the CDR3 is TGTGCCAGCAGTGAAACAGGGGGAAGGGACACTGAAGCTTTCTTT. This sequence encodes CASSETGGRDTEAFF.